This is a list of T cell receptor beta chains from one sample in a study of molecular identifiers for immune sequencing clone quantification. TCRdb passed the PCR reads through MiXCR, listing each CDR3 protein once. The repertoire consists of some 680,000 distinct CDR3 sequences, with roughly 23% occurring once and the leading ten covering 0.7% to 0.95%. Sequencing was performed on naive CD8+ T cells from blood, with Jurkat cell RNA spiked in. The receptors here all came from a human donor in good health. Some libraries in this study had Jurkat cell RNA spiked in. CDR3s include the opening cysteine and the closing phenylalanine or tryptophan. Each record gives: D gene, J gene, V gene, clone size, CDR3 DNA, CDR3 protein. A D gene is named only where the DNA matches it firmly. Size values are once, few and many counts, or a class for expanded clones, and some rows have none.

>.|TRBJ2-7|TRBV27|few
TGTGCCAGCAGCCCGCATGAAACAGTCAACTACGAGCAGTACTTC
CASSPHETVNYEQYF
>TRBD2|TRBJ2-2|TRBV5-4|many
TGTGCCAGCAGCTTGGAGCTAGCGGGAGTCACCGGGGAGCTGTTTTTT
CASSLELAGVTGELFF
>TRBD1|TRBJ2-2|TRBV24-1|few
TGTGCCACCAGTGATGCAGACAGGGGGCTTAACGGGGAGCTGTTTTTT
CATSDADRGLNGELFF
>TRBD1|TRBJ1-2|TRBV7-9|many
TGTGCCAGCAGCTATGTTCCGGACAGGGAGGATGGCTACACCTTC
CASSYVPDREDGYTF
>TRBD1|TRBJ2-7|TRBV7-9|few
TGTGCCAGCAGCGACAGGGGGTTTTACGAGCAGTACTTC
CASSDRGFYEQYF
>.|TRBJ1-3|TRBV12-3/TRBV12-4|many
TGTGCCAGCTTCCCCAACGTGGGAAACACCATATATTTT
CASFPNVGNTIYF
>.|TRBJ2-3|TRBV20-1|.
TGCAGTACCTCCTCCCTAGCTGAGAGCACAGATACGCAGTATTTT
CSTSSLAESTDTQYF
>.|TRBJ1-4|TRBV4-3|.
TGCGCCAGCAGCCATGGGACCGTCGCAACTAATGAAAAACTGTTTTTT
CASSHGTVATNEKLFF
>.|TRBJ2-1|TRBV7-6|many
TGTGCCAGCAGCTTTGAGGGCAATGAGCAGTTCTTC
CASSFEGNEQFF
>.|TRBJ1-1|TRBV5-6|.
TGTGCCAGCAGCTTTGGGGGGGGCCGTAGTGGCACTGAAGCTTTCTTT
CASSFGGGRSGTEAFF
>.|TRBJ1-1|TRBV20-1|.
TGCAGTGCTACTGGGGAGAACACTGAAGCTTTCTTT
CSATGENTEAFF
>.|TRBJ1-1|TRBV12-3/TRBV12-4|few
TGTGCCAGCAGCTCTTGGACTGAAGCTTTCTTT
CASSSWTEAFF
>.|TRBJ2-7|TRBV11-2|few
TGTGCCAGCAGCTTAGGGCCGAGCCGAACCTACGAGCAGTACTTC
CASSLGPSRTYEQYF
>.|TRBJ2-5|TRBV5-1|many
TGCGCCAGCAGCTCACTTGGCTACCCGACGCAAGAGACCCAGTACTTC
CASSSLGYPTQETQYF
>.|TRBJ2-2|TRBV28|.
TGTGCCAGCAGTTTAATGGTCAGGGTGGGGACCGGGGAGCTGTTTTTT
CASSLMVRVGTGELFF
>.|TRBJ2-7|TRBV21-1|few
TGTGCCAGCAGCTCCCGGACCGCCGCCTACGAGCAGTACTTC
CASSSRTAAYEQYF
>.|TRBJ2-2|TRBV20-1|.
TGCAGTGCTGGGGGACAGAACACCGGGGAGCTGTTTTTT
CSAGGQNTGELFF
>.|TRBJ2-7|TRBV11-2|.
TGTGCCAGCAGCTTAGATCCCGGGACATCCAAGTACGAGCAGTACTTC
CASSLDPGTSKYEQYF
>TRBD1|TRBJ2-7|TRBV4-3|.
TGCGCCAGCAGCCAGAACAGGGGCGCGGGTTACGAGCAGTACTTC
CASSQNRGAGYEQYF
>.|TRBJ1-2|TRBV5-4|.
TGTGCCAGCAGCGATGGATCCGGAGGTAACTATGGCTACACCTTC
CASSDGSGGNYGYTF
>.|TRBJ2-3|TRBV5-1|few
TGCGCCAGCAGCAGCAGACTACCCACAGATACGCAGTATTTT
CASSSRLPTDTQYF
>.|TRBJ2-3|TRBV20-1|once
TGCAGTGCCCTGGACTCATCTAGCACAGATACGCGGTATTTT
CSALDSSSTDTRYF
>.|TRBJ1-5|TRBV27|.
TGTGCCAGCAGTTTATTGGGCCGGGGGCGGGTGGTTAATCAGCCCCAGCATTTT
CASSLLGRGRVVNQPQHF
>TRBD2|TRBJ2-3|TRBV20-1|.
TGCAGTGCTAGACCGAATCGGGGGGCCTGGACTAGCTCAGATACGCAGTATTTT
CSARPNRGAWTSSDTQYF
>TRBD1|TRBJ1-1|TRBV30|few
TGTGCCTGGGATTTGACAGGGGGAGGTTTCACTGAAGCTTTCTTT
CAWDLTGGGFTEAFF
>.|TRBJ1-1|TRBV11-2|few
TGTGCCAGCAGCTTAGCTTACACTGAAGCTTTCTTT
CASSLAYTEAFF
>TRBD1|TRBJ1-1|TRBV4-3|many
TGCGCCAGCAGCCAGGACCGACAGGGCATAACTGAAGCTTTCTTT
CASSQDRQGITEAFF
>TRBD2|TRBJ2-2|TRBV4-3|once
TGCGCCAGCAGCCAAAGCGGGGGATCCCTAAACACCGGGGAGCTGTTTTTT
CASSQSGGSLNTGELFF
>.|TRBJ2-3|TRBV7-2|many
TGTGCCAGCAGCGCAAATGTGCGGGCTTCAACAGATACGCAGTATTTT
CASSANVRASTDTQYF
>TRBD1|TRBJ2-5|TRBV12-3/TRBV12-4|.
TGTGCCAGCAGTCCAAGCCTTACAGGGGGGACCCAGTACTTC
CASSPSLTGGTQYF
>TRBD2|TRBJ2-4|TRBV6-2/TRBV6-3|few
TGTGCCAGCAGTAGGACTAGCGGGATGTCAGACATTCAGTACTTC
CASSRTSGMSDIQYF
>.|TRBJ2-1|TRBV7-2|.
TGTGCCAGCAGCTTAGAAGGAGGAGCCCCCTACAATGAGCAGTTCTTC
CASSLEGGAPYNEQFF
>.|TRBJ2-1|TRBV7-2|few
TGTGCCAGCAGCTTAGAAGACGGGGGGCTTCTGAATGAGCAGTTCTTC
CASSLEDGGLLNEQFF
>.|TRBJ2-2|TRBV7-9|.
TGTGCCAGCAGCCCACGTGTACGGGAAAACACCGGGGAGCTGTTTTTT
CASSPRVRENTGELFF